This entry lists 21 T cell receptor beta chains sequenced from one sample in a study of blood T cell repertoires in COVID-19. Libraries were prepared by immunoSEQ multiplex PCR; TCRdb keeps only in-frame clonotypes and omits some of them. The sample has some 400,000 clones; 85% to 90% are singletons. Sequenced material: peripheral blood. The receptors come from a man aged 18 to 35 with active or convalescent COVID-19.

The chain has TRBV9 and TRBJ1-1; D remains ambiguous. The CDR3 is made up of 17 amino acids. The V end lost 0 bases, the J end lost 0 bases, and 15 bases lay between the germline ends. Germline lookup yields CDR1 SGDLS and CDR2 YYNGEE. CDR3 protein: CASSVAAQLYMNTEAFF. CDR3 DNA sequence: TGTGCCAGCAGCGTAGCTGCACAGCTTTACATGAACACTGAAGCTTTCTTT. The full variable domain, with the rest looked up from reference TRBV9 and TRBJ1-1, is DSGVTQTPKHLITATGQRVTLRCSPRSGDLSVYWYQQSLDQGLQFLIQYYNGEERAKGNILERFSAQQFPDLHSELNLSSLELGDSALYFCASSVAAQLYMNTEAFFGQGTRLTVV.

This chain joins TRBV5-1 and TRBJ2-1; D is undetermined. Germline V gives CDR1 SGHRS, CDR2 YFSETQ. CDR3 size: 13 residues. The V end was cut by 0 bases, the J end by 7 bases, with 8 bases between. In DNA form, the CDR3 reads TGCGCCAGCAGCTTGGACAGTTTTAATGAGCAGTTCTTC. It encodes CASSLDSFNEQFF.

This CDR3 is CASSKTSGSTDTQYF. CDR3 coding DNA: TGTGCCAGCAGCAAGACTAGCGGGAGTACAGATACGCAGTATTTT. The rearrangement links TRBV5-4 to TRBJ2-3, with 12 bases identical to TRBD2. J was trimmed by 3 bases and V by 4 bases; bases with no gene match: 3. CDR3 length equals 15 residues. The germline V gene encodes CDR1 SGHNT and CDR2 YYREEE (reference sequence).

The DNA for the CDR3 is TGTGCCATCAGGGCCCCTGGAAACACCATATATTTT. Its translation is CAIRAPGNTIYF. This chain links TRBV10-3 with TRBJ1-3; D ambiguous. Trimming removed 6 bases at V and 2 bases at J, with 5 bases between. The germline gives CDR1 ENHRY, CDR2 SYGVKD. The CDR3 runs 12 residues.

The chain recombines TRBV28 with TRBJ1-5; 7 positions match TRBD1. The germline V gene has CDR1 MDHEN and CDR2 SYDVKM. V lost 3 bases and J lost 4; bases outside the gene matches: 9. The length of the CDR3 is 16 residues. CDR3 sequence: CASSFEGAARNQPQHF. CDR3 DNA sequence: TGTGCCAGCAGTTTTGAGGGGGCCGCTAGGAATCAGCCCCAGCATTTT. The full variable domain, with the rest looked up from reference TRBV28 and TRBJ1-5, is DVKVTQSSRYLVKRTGEKVFLECVQDMDHENMFWYRQDPGLGLRLIYFSYDVKMKEKGDIPEGYSVSREKKERFSLILESASTNQTSMYLCASSFEGAARNQPQHFGDGTRLSIL.

This chain links TRBV19 with TRBJ2-2, with TRBD2 identical over 14 bases. The trim removed 6 bases at V and 6 bases at J, leaving 9 bases unmatched. CDR3 length: 17 residues. Germline lookup yields CDR1 LNHDA and CDR2 SQIVND (reference sequence). The CDR3 is CASSSGLAGGRAGELFF. The CDR3 DNA reads as TGTGCCAGTAGCTCAGGACTAGCGGGAGGACGTGCCGGGGAGCTGTTTTTT.

The chain carries TRBV4-2 and TRBJ2-7; TRBD2 matches 8 bases. CDR3 length equals 16 residues. Unmatched junction bases numbered 7, after V lost 0 bases and J lost 3 bases. Germline loops: CDR1 LGHNA, CDR2 YNFKEQ. The CDR3, as DNA: TGTGCCAGCAGCCAAGATTACCCTAGCGGGTACTACGAGCAGTACTTC. It yields the protein CASSQDYPSGYYEQYF.

The genes are TRBV4-1 and TRBJ2-1; 8 bases match TRBD1. In germline, CDR1 is MGHRA, CDR2 YSYEKL. The CDR3 is 15 residues long. The V gene end was trimmed by 0 bases and the J gene end by 8 bases; junction bases not matched to a gene: 6. The CDR3 DNA is TGCGCCAGCAGCCAAGATTGGCCAGGGGGCGATGAGCAGTTCTTC. Amino acids: CASSQDWPGGDEQFF.

V is TRBV21-1 and J is TRBJ2-1; whether TRBD2, the table's D call, matches the DNA was not checked. TRBV21-1 is a listed pseudogene. This CDR3 region has 19 residues. CDR3 amino acids: CASSTSGTSALFSYNEQFF. The CDR3 DNA follows: TGTGCCAGCAGCACCTCCGGGACTAGCGCTTTGTTCTCCTACAATGAGCAGTTCTTC.

The V gene is TRBV24-1, the J gene TRBJ1-5; 12 nucleotides agree with TRBD1. Germline values: CDR1 KGHDR, CDR2 SFDVKD. The junction had 8 bases not matched to a gene; V was cut back by 4 bases and J by 5 bases. This CDR3 region has 17 residues. The DNA of the CDR3 is TGTGCCACCAGTGAGGGACAGGGGGCTCTGGGGTATCAGCCCCAGCATTTT. It codes for CATSEGQGALGYQPQHF.

V and J are TRBV7-2 and TRBJ2-7; the match to TRBD2 covers 7 bases. Per the germline V gene, CDR1 is SGHTA and CDR2 is FQGNSA. The CDR3 sequence is 17 residues long. The V and J ends lost 1 base and 6 bases, in that order; junction bases with no gene match: 15. CDR3 in DNA: TGTGCCAGCAGCTTAGGGGGATTGCGGGGGTCACCTTCCGAGCAGTACTTC. Its translation is CASSLGGLRGSPSEQYF.

The J gene is TRBJ1-1, the V gene TRBV7-8; D is uncertain. The CDR3 has 13 residues. Germline CDR1 reads SGHVS; CDR2 reads FQNEAQ. Deletions cut 4 bases from V and 7 bases from J, with 13 bases between. As DNA, the CDR3 is TGTGCCAGCAGCTCTTCAGGTTGGGTTGAAGCTTTCTTT. Protein sequence: CASSSSGWVEAFF.

The V gene is TRBV5-1, the J gene TRBJ2-3; tentatively, D is TRBD2 (5 bases). Trimming took off 1 base at V and 9 bases at J, with 15 bases between the two ends. CDR1 and CDR2 (germline): SGHRS, YFSETQ. The CDR3 runs to 14 residues. The CDR3, as DNA: TGCGCCAGCAGCTTGTATGGGAGCGCGGACACGCAGTATTTT. This sequence encodes CASSLYGSADTQYF. The full variable domain, in which reference TRBV5-1 and TRBJ2-3 provide the parts outside the CDR3, is KAGVTQTPRYLIKTRGQQVTLSCSPISGHRSVSWYQQTPGQGLQFLFEYFSETQRNKGNFPGRFSGRQFSNSRSEMNVSTLELGDSALYLCASSLYGSADTQYFGPGTRLTVL.

V and J are TRBV18 and TRBJ1-1; possible D gene TRBD1, 6 bases. Per germline, CDR1 KGHSH and CDR2 LQKENI. This CDR3 is built from 15 residues. Trimming shortened V by 3 bases and J by 1 base, and 12 bases separated the two germline ends. DNA of the CDR3: TGTGCCAGCTCACCCTCCCGGGACAAGAACACTGAAGCTTTCTTT. This codes for CASSPSRDKNTEAFF.

This clone was found once. V and J are TRBV4-1 and TRBJ2-7; D is ambiguous. CDR1 and CDR2 from the germline V gene are MGHRA and YSYEKL. The length of the CDR3 is 15 residues. V was pared by 1 base and J by 0 bases, with 10 bases between. DNA for the CDR3: TGCGCCAGCAGCCAAGTTTTCGTGAGCTCCTACGAGCAGTACTTC. Residues: CASSQVFVSSYEQYF.

V and J are TRBV20-1 and TRBJ1-1; unclear D gene. The CDR3 has 13 residues. CDR1 is DFQATT and CDR2 is SNEGSKA in the germline V gene (reference sequence). Trimming removed 3 bases from V and 1 base from J, with 9 bases in between. CDR3 amino acids: CSASISWNTEAFF. CDR3 nucleotides: TGCAGTGCTAGTATCTCGTGGAACACTGAAGCTTTCTTT.

The chain couples TRBV29-1 to TRBJ2-7; D unclear. Trimming stripped 6 bases from V and 2 bases from J, with 11 bases between. The V gene's germline CDR1 is SQVTM and CDR2 ANQGSEA. There are 12 residues in the CDR3. CDR3 amino acids: CSVLFSTYEQYF. The CDR3 region has the DNA TGCAGCGTCCTATTTTCGACCTACGAGCAGTACTTC.

The count of this clone is one. The V gene is TRBV27, the J gene TRBJ1-2; a weak D match, TRBD1 (6 bases). Between the trimmed V and J ends, which lost 4 bases and 7 bases, there was a span of 16 bases. Per the germline V gene, CDR1 is MNHEY and CDR2 is SMNVEV (reference sequence). CDR3 length: 14 amino acids. CDR3 sequence: CASSSTTGYRGYTF. The CDR3 nucleotides read TGTGCCAGCAGTTCAACGACAGGATATCGTGGCTACACCTTC.

This clone was seen once. The chain couples TRBV6-1 to TRBJ2-7, with 10 bases that match TRBD1. With 2 bases clipped from V and 2 bases from J, the junction kept 9 bases outside the gene matches. The CDR3 runs 17 residues. CDR1 is MNHNS and CDR2 is SASEGT in the germline V gene. The CDR3 bases are TGTGCCAGCAGTGAACCCGGGACAGGGGTCTCCCCCTACGAGCAGTACTTC. Translation gives CASSEPGTGVSPYEQYF.

This sequence joins TRBV15 and TRBJ1-5; no definite D call. V lost 0 bases, J lost 4 bases, and 7 bases lay in between. The CDR3 has 14 amino acids. Germline V gene sequence: CDR1 LNHNV, CDR2 YYDKDF (reference sequence). CDR3 nucleotides: TGTGCCACCAGCAGAGATCCGGGAAATCAGCCCCAGCATTTT. Translating gives CATSRDPGNQPQHF.

The chain couples TRBV9 to TRBJ2-1, with 7 bases that match TRBD1. The CDR3 spans 16 residues. After removal of 4 bases from V and 6 bases from J, the junction contained 13 bases not matched to a gene. Germline CDR1 reads SGDLS; CDR2 reads YYNGEE. CDR3 residues: CASSTTGAAWVNEQFF. The CDR3 bases are TGTGCCAGCAGCACCACAGGGGCTGCTTGGGTCAATGAGCAGTTCTTC.